This TCR beta chain was retrieved from a study of cytomegalovirus exposure and HLA in healthy donors. Study-wide background: Early released data had around 89 million unique TCRs, all coming from HLA-typed donors.

Concerning this clone: Its specificity is unknown.

Overall study results and limits: Certain sequence variants were highly shared and formed a cluster, and this cluster was likely a sequencing artifact. An apparent linkage of common viral pathogens to several of the most significant clusters emerged in a later analysis.

PCR primers comprised 60 Vbeta and 13 Jbeta primers. Original data processing: An analysis that came later counted approximately 76 million unique TCR beta chains, 9 million to 12 million shared. Using immunoSEQ multiplex PCR, the repertoire was profiled, and TCRdb retains in-frame clones only, with some absent. From that table come the V and J calls and clone size; the DNA was used to work out D and trimming. Here the sample spans roughly 180,000 clones, just under 80% being singletons. The sample consisted of PBMCs. The TCR comes from a man under 40 in good health and CMV-seronegative.

CDR3 nucleotide sequence: TGTGCCAGCAGCTTAGGGGGACAGGTTTACAATGAGCAGTTCTTC. Translating gives CASSLGGQVYNEQFF. The chain employs TRBV7-2 and TRBJ2-1; 8 bases are shared with TRBD1. Germline trimming cut 1 base from V and 4 bases from J; bases unmatched to any gene: 3. Germline-derived CDR1 and CDR2 are SGHTA and FQGNSA. The length of the CDR3 is 15 residues.